This T cell receptor (beta chain) was found in a study of CD8 T cells in ankylosing spondylitis. Trimming removed 5 bases from V and 6 bases from J, with 20 bases in between. Per the germline V gene, CDR1 is MDHEN and CDR2 is SYDVKM. The CDR3 extends over 16 amino acids. Points on this clonotype: Its specificity is unknown.

TCR beta libraries were made by quantitative 5'-RACE with molecular barcodes. TCRdb re-called the 5' RACE reads through MiXCR, storing one row per CDR3 protein. The table records 200,000 to 250,000 distinct CDR3 sequences, 5.5% to 7.5% of them present only once. Study observations and caveats: A motif of seven or eight highly homologous TCR beta variants was seen as apparently characteristic of ankylosing spondylitis blood.

The sequencing sample was made of blood, either unsorted or a sorted T cell fraction (not recorded which). The source of this sequence is a male donor with ankylosing spondylitis. The rearrangement joins TRBV28 to TRBJ1-5, with a possible D match to TRBD1 (5 bases). The CDR3 spells CASSPPRSRGGQPQHF. CDR3 DNA sequence: TGTGCCAGCAGTCCCCCCCGGTCAAGGGGCGGTCAGCCCCAGCATTTT.